The 21 T cell receptor beta chains below come from one sample, sequenced in a study of blood T cell repertoires in COVID-19. TCRdb's copy holds only in-frame clones and misses some; the assay was immunoSEQ multiplex PCR. The sample has hundreds of thousands of clones, around 87% seen once; the top ten hold less than 1.6%. Sequencing used peripheral blood. The receptors originated from a middle-aged woman who had recovered from COVID-19.

The V and J genes are TRBV5-6 and TRBJ2-7; no reliable D call. Trimming took off 0 bases at V and 5 bases at J, with 9 bases between the two ends. The CDR3 is 13 residues long. Germline V CDR1 and CDR2: SGHDT, YYEEEE. The CDR3 reads CASSLGPEDEQYF. For the CDR3, the DNA is TGTGCCAGCAGCTTGGGCCCCGAGGACGAGCAGTACTTC.

The rearrangement uses TRBV11-2 and TRBJ2-7; D perhaps matches TRBD2 (7 bases). V gave up 1 base and J gave up 6 bases, with 10 bases separating them. CDR1 and CDR2 (germline): SGHAT, FQNNGV. The CDR3 length is 13 residues. Written as DNA, the CDR3 is TGTGCCAGCAGCTTAGCGGGGGGCGGCGAGCAGTACTTC. This translates into CASSLAGGGEQYF.

This clone has a single count. The chain recombines TRBV7-9 with TRBJ1-1, with D perhaps TRBD1 (5 bases). Germline V gene data show CDR1 as SEHNR and CDR2 as FQNEAQ (reference sequence). The CDR3 runs 13 residues. The V end was cut by 8 bases, the J end by 1 base, with 11 bases between. Here the CDR3 reads CASGGDGNTEAFF. The CDR3 nucleotides read TGTGCCAGCGGGGGGGACGGGAACACTGAAGCTTTCTTT.

In DNA, the CDR3 is TGTGCCAGCTTGAGGGGGCTTCACCCAGCCCAAGAGACCCAGTACTTC. Amino acids: CASLRGLHPAQETQYF. V usage is TRBV6-6 and J usage is TRBJ2-5; 7 positions match TRBD1. The CDR3 runs to 16 residues. CDR1 and CDR2 from the germline V gene are MNHNY and SVGAGI (reference sequence). V lost 8 bases and J lost 1; bases outside the gene matches: 13.

This clone was recorded a few times. This sequence joins TRBV11-2 and TRBJ1-2; 8 bases agree with TRBD1. Trimming cost V 2 bases and J 6 bases; bases outside gene matches: 14. Germline CDR1 is SGHAT and CDR2 is FQNNGV. The CDR3 has 17 amino acids. In DNA, the CDR3 is TGTGCCAGCAGCTTAAGACGGACAGGGTCTTTTGGAAATGGCTACACCTTC. Amino acids: CASSLRRTGSFGNGYTF.

The rearrangement joins TRBV7-9 to TRBJ1-4; weak D call: TRBD1 (6 bases). Germline V gene data show CDR1 as SEHNR and CDR2 as FQNEAQ (reference sequence). This CDR3 spans 15 amino acids. Trimming cost V 5 bases and J 10 bases, with 20 bases left between them. CDR3 region: CASSPPTGFVGKLFF. In nucleotides, the CDR3 is TGTGCCAGCAGCCCCCCAACAGGGTTTGTGGGAAAACTGTTTTTT. Filled out from reference TRBV7-9 and TRBJ1-4, the complete variable domain reads DTGVSQNPRHKITKRGQNVTFRCDPISEHNRLYWYRQTLGQGPEFLTYFQNEAQLEKSRLLSDRFSAERPKGSFSTLEIQRTEQGDSAMYLCASSPPTGFVGKLFFGSGTQLSVL.

The chain couples TRBV7-3 to TRBJ2-7; 9 bases are a match to TRBD2. The J segment lost 2 bases and the V segment lost 2 bases, leaving 7 bases of the junction unmatched. The CDR3 totals 16 residues. CDR1 is SGHTA and CDR2 is FQGTGA in the germline V gene. In nucleotides, the CDR3 is TGTGCCAGCAGCTTAGGTAGCGGGGGACACACCTACGAGCAGTACTTC. Amino acids: CASSLGSGGHTYEQYF.

This chain uses TRBV11-2 with TRBJ2-7; 7 nucleotides match TRBD2. CDR3 length: 15 amino acids. Germline V lookup: CDR1 SGHAT, CDR2 FQNNGV. V lost 5 bases to trimming and J lost 0 bases; unmatched junction nucleotides: 7. CDR3 loop: CASSPRGESSYEQYF. The CDR3 DNA reads TGTGCCAGCAGCCCCCGGGGGGAGAGCTCCTACGAGCAGTACTTC.

The gene calls are TRBV27 and TRBJ2-1; D is possibly TRBD2 (6 bases). CDR3 size: 14 residues. Germline assignment: CDR1 MNHEY and CDR2 SMNVEV (reference sequence). V was trimmed by 2 bases and J by 5 bases, leaving 10 bases between them. The CDR3, as DNA: TGTGCCAGCAGTTTAAGCGCGGGGAACAATGAGCAGTTCTTC. Translation: CASSLSAGNNEQFF.

The V and J genes are TRBV2 and TRBJ2-2; unclear D gene. The CDR3 covers 13 residues. The germline V gene has CDR1 SNHLY and CDR2 FYNNEI. V lost 4 bases and J lost 2, with 5 bases in between. CDR3 bases: TGTGCCAGCAGTGCCGTAAACACCGGGGAGCTGTTTTTT. Residues: CASSAVNTGELFF.

This clone turned up a few times. This chain connects TRBV7-2 to TRBJ1-6; D call uncertain. Between the trimmed V and J ends, which lost 3 bases and 10 bases, there was a span of 10 bases. Germline values: CDR1 SGHTA, CDR2 FQGNSA. CDR3 length: 13 amino acids. The CDR3 here is CASSFWERSPLHF. In nucleotides, the CDR3 is TGTGCCAGCAGCTTTTGGGAGAGATCACCCCTCCACTTT.

The V call is TRBV5-1, the J call TRBJ2-7, with a tentative D call TRBD1 (6 bases). This CDR3 has 15 amino acids. Between the trimmed V and J ends, which lost 0 bases and 3 bases, there was a span of 13 bases. CDR1 SGHRS and CDR2 YFSETQ come from the germline V gene. CDR3 loop: CASSLVWGQIYEQYF. The CDR3, as DNA: TGCGCCAGCAGCTTGGTGTGGGGGCAGATCTACGAGCAGTACTTC.

The chain combines TRBV11-2 with TRBJ1-5, with D perhaps TRBD1 (5 bases). V was cut by 1 base and J by 9 bases, with 10 bases left in between. The CDR3 contains 13 residues. The germline gives CDR1 SGHAT, CDR2 FQNNGV. The CDR3 DNA sequence: TGTGCCAGCAGCTTAGCCAGGGCCCGGCCCCAGCATTTT. Amino acids: CASSLARARPQHF.

CDR3 loop: CASSEALPGGGLNNSPLHF. The CDR3 nucleotides are TGTGCCAGCAGTGAAGCTCTCCCGGGAGGGGGGCTTAATAATTCACCCCTCCACTTT. This rearrangement joins TRBV2 to TRBJ1-6; D is possibly TRBD1 (6 bases). This CDR3 is 19 amino acids long. Germline V gene data show CDR1 as SNHLY and CDR2 as FYNNEI. Deletions cut 0 bases from V and 5 bases from J, with 20 bases between.

This clone has a handful of counts. The V gene is TRBV4-1, the J gene TRBJ1-5, with no clear D. Germline V gene lookup returns CDR1 MGHRA and CDR2 YSYEKL. The V and J ends lost 1 base and 0 bases respectively, with 16 bases between them. There are 18 residues in the CDR3. CDR3 sequence: CASSQALEGFYSNQPQHF. The CDR3 DNA sequence: TGCGCCAGCAGCCAAGCCTTGGAGGGATTTTATAGCAATCAGCCCCAGCATTTT.

There are a few counts of this clone. The J gene is TRBJ2-7, the V gene TRBV11-2; D not resolved. Germline V gene data show CDR1 as SGHAT and CDR2 as FQNNGV. The CDR3 totals 13 residues. With 6 bases removed from V and 3 bases from J, the gap between germline ends came to 12 bases. The CDR3: CASSLGPYYEQYF. CDR3 nucleotide sequence: TGTGCCAGCAGTCTTGGCCCTTACTACGAGCAGTACTTC.

The V call is TRBV29-1, the J call TRBJ2-1, with 7 bases lining up with TRBD1. Germline V gene sequence: CDR1 SQVTM, CDR2 ANQGSEA. Trimming cost V 4 bases and J 0 bases; bases outside gene matches: 6. CDR3 length: 15 residues. CDR3 amino acids: CSVAGTDRSYNEQFF. The CDR3 DNA reads as TGCAGCGTTGCGGGGACAGACCGCTCCTACAATGAGCAGTTCTTC.

The CDR3 coding sequence is TGTGCCAGCAGTCGGACAGGGTACGGAAACACCATATATTTT. As protein: CASSRTGYGNTIYF. The V gene is TRBV2, the J gene TRBJ1-3, with 8 positions matching TRBD1. The trim removed 5 bases at V and 4 bases at J, leaving 4 bases unmatched. CDR1 is SNHLY and CDR2 is FYNNEI in the germline V gene. The CDR3 is 14 residues long.

This chain joins TRBV10-3 and TRBJ1-5; D perhaps matches TRBD1 (5 bases). The CDR3 sequence is 13 residues long. Germline loops: CDR1 ENHRY, CDR2 SYGVKD. The V and J ends lost 7 bases and 4 bases respectively, with 11 bases between them. This CDR3 reads CAIKGNRNQPQHF. CDR3 DNA: TGTGCCATCAAGGGGAATCGGAATCAGCCCCAGCATTTT.

V gene TRBV30 combines with J gene TRBJ1-1, with 9 bases that match TRBD1. This CDR3 region has 12 residues. Germline CDR1 and CDR2: GTSNPN and SVGIG (reference sequence). V was pared by 7 bases and J by 6 bases, with 6 bases of the junction left unmatched. This CDR3 is CASTGGVAEAFF. The CDR3 nucleotides are TGTGCCTCCACAGGGGGCGTAGCTGAAGCTTTCTTT.

This rearrangement joins TRBV3-1 (or the pseudogene TRBV3-2) to TRBJ2-2; 9 positions match TRBD1. V shed 0 bases and J 4 bases; nucleotides not matched to a gene: 18. The CDR3 spans 21 residues. CDR1 is LGHDT and CDR2 is YNNKEL in the germline V gene (reference sequence). The CDR3 DNA reads as TGTGCCAGCAGCCAAGATCGGGAACTCGACGGGACAGGGCAGAGCACCGGGGAGCTGTTTTTT. Its translation is CASSQDRELDGTGQSTGELFF.